This T cell receptor (beta chain) comes out of a study of cytomegalovirus exposure and HLA in healthy donors (dated by TCRdb to the late 2010s). Looking at the study overall: According to a later analysis, one platform produced both the 120 validation repertoires and the 550 to 800 repertoires of the first cohort. The aim of the study was to test whether cataloging public T cell receptors could identify signatures of past pathogen exposure. A separate validation cohort of about 110 different subjects was used in addition to the approximately 700-subject first cohort. The study combined high-throughput TCR immunosequencing, statistical association of individual TCRs with disease status, and machine learning to predict cytomegalovirus infection status. Summary of the overall study and its limitations: A later analysis found that TCRs clustered in the first cohort also tended to co-occur in the roughly 110 validation repertoires, with approximately 95% of cluster scores above 0. While some public TCRs were present in many individuals, most TCR sequences turned up only very rarely across donors. The study listed 164 TCR beta chains as associated with cytomegalovirus. A later analysis lacked HLA typing for the validation cohort, so it scored co-occurrence in that cohort across all 120 or so repertoires. The classifier was reported to diagnose cytomegalovirus status with high specificity and sensitivity in both the original and validation cohorts. A few of the identified cytomegalovirus-associated TCR beta chains were confirmed in vitro to be specific for cytomegalovirus antigens. It was suggested by the authors that the approach could potentially be generalized to other disease states and immunological phenotypes.

Receptor libraries were prepared by the immunoSEQ multiplex PCR assay. As for the original processing: A statistical classification framework was built to diagnose cytomegalovirus status from the catalog of TCR beta chain sequences. In TCRdb, the immuneACCESS table is reduced to in-frame sequences with V and J assigned. These tables do not hold every clone; where another copy was compared, an unresolved V gene accounts for under half, and the others remain unexplained. V and J calls and clone size are as listed in that table; D and trimming were resolved from the DNA. The table for this sample lists about 160,000 clones; around 82% of them were counted only once. Roughly 10% of the sample is in the top ten clones. With regard to this clone: Its antigen remains undetermined. Within one base of it there is no much larger clone, and no base qualities were kept.

The donors were included in the validation cohort of 130 or so subjects, a group kept apart from the approximately 690-subject first cohort. V is cut back by 5 bases and J by 0 bases, with 2 bases in the junction unmatched. The germline V gene (reference sequence) specifies SGHAT as CDR1 and FQDESV as CDR2. Reading from cysteine to phenylalanine, the CDR3 counts 14 amino acids. Solely the CDR3 DNA is kept, with 42 bases framed from the first base. The sequenced sample was PBMCs. The clonotype comes from a man aged 25 to 40 in good health and CMV-seropositive. The chain is assembled from TRBV11-1 and TRBJ2-5; 8 bases in the middle match TRBD2. CDR3 region: CASSPGLDQETQYF. The sequenced DNA is TGTGCCAGCAGCCCGGGACTAGACCAAGAGACCCAGTACTTC.